Described below is a single T cell receptor (beta chain) sequence and its context. This CDR3 region has 12 residues. Trimming took 4 bases from V and 7 from J, leaving 8 bases between them. CDR1 and CDR2 (germline): MDHEN, SYDVKM. Participants came from about two dozen US areas, aged about 18 to 89 years. Here immunoSEQ multiplex PCR was the method, and the copy in TCRdb shows in-frame clones only, minus some. The sample lists approximately 170,000 clones; approximately 82% were seen once. The record originates from a study of blood T cell repertoires in COVID-19. About the research overall: T cells, B-cell-depleted T cells, or PBMCs provided the cDNA or gDNA that served as material.

V is TRBV28 and J is TRBJ2-1; D is uncertain. This sequence was found in a woman aged 45-60 years who had recovered from COVID-19. Sequenced sample: PBMCs or T cells enriched from blood (not recorded which). The CDR3 coding sequence is TGTGCCAGCAGTTACCAGTGGAATGAGCAGTTCTTC. Protein: CASSYQWNEQFF.